Included here is one T cell receptor (beta chain) sequence, with context. Its antigen is undetermined. These data are taken from a study of a mutant IDH1 vaccine in newly diagnosed glioma. Study details: Antecedent treatment encompassed radiotherapy, temozolomide, or their combination; the majority received both. Regarding the study as a whole: There were vaccine-induced immune responses in 90% to 95% of the patients.

Germline CDR1 is ENHRY and CDR2 is SYGVKD. Trimming pared 4 bases from V and 2 bases from J, leaving 12 bases between. This CDR3 spans 14 amino acids. Sequenced by immunoSEQ multiplex PCR; TCRdb stores in-frame clones only, minus some. The sample has around 94,000 clones; roughly 91% are singletons. The time point was: week 47, end of study. Every vaccine dose comprised 300 ug of mutant IDH1 20-mer peptide plus topical imiquimod. The clonotype originates from a woman aged 45-65 years with glioma. The chain links TRBV10-3 to TRBJ2-7; D remains unclear. This specimen consisted of PBMCs, obtained from a glioma patient whose treatment included an IDH1 peptide vaccine. CDR3 bases: TGTGCCATCAGTGCTGCCGGGCCACCCTACGAGCAGTACTTC. It yields the protein CAISAAGPPYEQYF.